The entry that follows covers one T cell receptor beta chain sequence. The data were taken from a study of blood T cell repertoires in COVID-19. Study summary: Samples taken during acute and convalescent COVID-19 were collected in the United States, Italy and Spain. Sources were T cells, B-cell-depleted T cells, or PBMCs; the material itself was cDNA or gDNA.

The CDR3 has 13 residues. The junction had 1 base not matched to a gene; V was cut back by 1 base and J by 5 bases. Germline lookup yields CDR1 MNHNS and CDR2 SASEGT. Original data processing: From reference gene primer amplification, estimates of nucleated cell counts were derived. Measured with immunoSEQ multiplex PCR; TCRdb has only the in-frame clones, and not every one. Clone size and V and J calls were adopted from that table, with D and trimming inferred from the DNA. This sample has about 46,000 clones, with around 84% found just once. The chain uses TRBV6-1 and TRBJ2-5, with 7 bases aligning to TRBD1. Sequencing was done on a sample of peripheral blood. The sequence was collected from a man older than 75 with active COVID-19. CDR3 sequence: CASSEGQGETQYF. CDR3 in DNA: TGTGCCAGCAGTGAAGGACAGGGTGAGACCCAGTACTTC.